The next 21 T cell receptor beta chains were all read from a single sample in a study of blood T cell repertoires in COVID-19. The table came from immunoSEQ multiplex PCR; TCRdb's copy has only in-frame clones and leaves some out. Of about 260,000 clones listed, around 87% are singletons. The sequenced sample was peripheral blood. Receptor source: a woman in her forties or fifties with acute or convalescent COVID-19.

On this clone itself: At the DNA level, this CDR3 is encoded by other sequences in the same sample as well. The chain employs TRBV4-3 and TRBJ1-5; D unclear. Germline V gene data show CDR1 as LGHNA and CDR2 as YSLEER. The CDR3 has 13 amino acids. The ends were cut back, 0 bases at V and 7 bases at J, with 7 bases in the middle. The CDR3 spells CASSQDQAQPQHF. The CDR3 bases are TGCGCCAGCAGCCAAGATCAGGCCCAGCCCCAGCATTTT.

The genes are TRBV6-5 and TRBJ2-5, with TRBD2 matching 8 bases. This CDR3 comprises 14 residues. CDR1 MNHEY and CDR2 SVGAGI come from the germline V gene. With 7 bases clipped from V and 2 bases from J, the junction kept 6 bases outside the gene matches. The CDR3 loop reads CASNKLAVQETQYF. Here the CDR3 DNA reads TGTGCCAGCAACAAACTAGCGGTTCAAGAGACCCAGTACTTC.

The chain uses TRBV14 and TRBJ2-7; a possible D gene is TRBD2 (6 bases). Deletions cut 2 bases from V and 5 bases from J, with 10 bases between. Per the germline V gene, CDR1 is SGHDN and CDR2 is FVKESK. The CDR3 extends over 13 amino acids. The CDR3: CASSQNWGDEQYF. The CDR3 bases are TGTGCCAGCAGCCAAAATTGGGGGGACGAGCAGTACTTC. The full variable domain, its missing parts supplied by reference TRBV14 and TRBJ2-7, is EAGVTQFPSHSVIEKGQTVTLRCDPISGHDNLYWYRRVMGKEIKFLLHFVKESKQDESGMPNNRFLAERTGGTYSTLKVQPAELEDSGVYFCASSQNWGDEQYFGPGTRLTVT.

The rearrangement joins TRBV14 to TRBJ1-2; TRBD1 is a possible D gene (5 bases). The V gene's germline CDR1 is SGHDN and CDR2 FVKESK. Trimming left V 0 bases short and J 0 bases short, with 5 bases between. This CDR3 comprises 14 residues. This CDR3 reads CASSQEGPNYGYTF. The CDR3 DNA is TGTGCCAGCAGCCAAGAGGGGCCTAACTATGGCTACACCTTC.

The CDR3 region is CASSPDSRYYEQYF. CDR3 nucleotide sequence: TGTGCCAGCAGTCCTGACAGCCGCTACTACGAGCAGTACTTC. The chain has TRBV28 and TRBJ2-7; D is perhaps TRBD1 (5 bases). Per the germline V gene, CDR1 is MDHEN and CDR2 is SYDVKM. The CDR3 covers 14 residues. Trimming removed 5 bases at V and 3 bases at J, with 14 bases between.

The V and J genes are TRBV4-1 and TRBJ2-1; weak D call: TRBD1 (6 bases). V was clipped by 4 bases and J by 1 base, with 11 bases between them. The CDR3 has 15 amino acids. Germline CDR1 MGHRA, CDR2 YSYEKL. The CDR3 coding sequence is TGCGCCAGCAGCCCCCTAGGGGGTTCCTACAATGAGCAGTTCTTC. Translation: CASSPLGGSYNEQFF.

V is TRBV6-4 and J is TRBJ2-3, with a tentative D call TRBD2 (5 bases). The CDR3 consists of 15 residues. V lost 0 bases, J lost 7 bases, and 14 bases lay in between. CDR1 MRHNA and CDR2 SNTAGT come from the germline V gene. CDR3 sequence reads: CASSDSNSVLNTQYF. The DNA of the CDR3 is TGTGCCAGCAGTGACTCTAATAGCGTCCTAAATACGCAGTATTTT.

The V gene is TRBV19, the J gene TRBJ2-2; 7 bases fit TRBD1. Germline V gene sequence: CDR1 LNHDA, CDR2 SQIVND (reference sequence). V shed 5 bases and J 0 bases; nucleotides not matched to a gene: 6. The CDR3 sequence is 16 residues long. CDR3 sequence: CASSVRGIANTGELFF. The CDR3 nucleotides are TGTGCCAGTAGTGTCAGGGGGATAGCGAACACCGGGGAGCTGTTTTTT.

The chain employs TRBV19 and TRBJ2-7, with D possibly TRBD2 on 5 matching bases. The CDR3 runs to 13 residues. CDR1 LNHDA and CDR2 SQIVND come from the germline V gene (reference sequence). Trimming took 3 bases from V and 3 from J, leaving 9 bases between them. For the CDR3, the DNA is TGTGCCAGTAGTATTGGCGGAGGCTACGAGCAGTACTTC. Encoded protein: CASSIGGGYEQYF.

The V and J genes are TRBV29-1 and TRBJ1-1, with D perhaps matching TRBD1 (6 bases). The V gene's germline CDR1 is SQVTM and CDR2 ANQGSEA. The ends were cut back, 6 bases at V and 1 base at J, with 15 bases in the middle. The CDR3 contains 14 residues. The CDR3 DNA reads TGCAGCGTGGGAAAGGGGGTGGGGAACACTGAAGCTTTCTTT. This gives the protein CSVGKGVGNTEAFF.

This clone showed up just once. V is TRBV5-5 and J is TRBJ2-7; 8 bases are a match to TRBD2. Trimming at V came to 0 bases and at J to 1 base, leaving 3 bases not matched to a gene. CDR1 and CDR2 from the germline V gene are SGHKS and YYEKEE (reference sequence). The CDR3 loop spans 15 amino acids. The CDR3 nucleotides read TGTGCCAGCAGCTTGGAACTAGCGGAATCCTACGAGCAGTACTTC. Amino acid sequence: CASSLELAESYEQYF.

The CDR3 sequence is CASSSLAGEETQYF. The CDR3 region has the DNA TGTGCCAGCAGTTCACTAGCGGGAGAAGAGACCCAGTACTTC. J is TRBJ2-5 and V is TRBV27, with 11 nucleotides matching TRBD2. The germline CDR1 and CDR2 sequences are MNHEY and SMNVEV (reference sequence). The CDR3 has 14 amino acids. V was clipped by 4 bases and J by 3 bases; unmatched bases: 1.

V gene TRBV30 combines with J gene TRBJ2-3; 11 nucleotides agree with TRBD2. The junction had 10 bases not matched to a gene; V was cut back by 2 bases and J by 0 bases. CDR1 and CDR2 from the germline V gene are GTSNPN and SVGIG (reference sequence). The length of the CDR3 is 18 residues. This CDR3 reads CAWSLAGGIPISTDTQYF. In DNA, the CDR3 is TGTGCCTGGAGTCTAGCGGGAGGTATCCCTATAAGCACAGATACGCAGTATTTT.

The CDR3 sequence is CASSRTGTGRDSNQPQHF. CDR3 coding DNA: TGTGCCAGCAGTCGAACCGGGACAGGGAGGGACAGCAATCAGCCCCAGCATTTT. This chain joins TRBV27 and TRBJ1-5; 9 nucleotides align to TRBD1. The germline V gene encodes CDR1 MNHEY and CDR2 SMNVEV (reference sequence). The CDR3 spans 18 residues. With 5 bases clipped from V and 1 base from J, the junction kept 12 bases outside the gene matches.

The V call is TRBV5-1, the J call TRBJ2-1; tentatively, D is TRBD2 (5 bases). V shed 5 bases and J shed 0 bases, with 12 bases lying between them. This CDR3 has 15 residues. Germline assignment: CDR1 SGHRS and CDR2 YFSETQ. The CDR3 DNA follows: TGCGCCAGCAGTTTCACGAGCGGCTCCTACAATGAGCAGTTCTTC. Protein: CASSFTSGSYNEQFF.

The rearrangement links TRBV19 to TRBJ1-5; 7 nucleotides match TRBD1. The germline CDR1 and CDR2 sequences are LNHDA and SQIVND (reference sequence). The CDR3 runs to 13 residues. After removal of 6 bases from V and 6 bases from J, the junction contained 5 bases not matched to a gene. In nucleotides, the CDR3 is TGTGCCAGTAGACAGGGGCAGATTCAGCCCCAGCATTTT. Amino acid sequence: CASRQGQIQPQHF.

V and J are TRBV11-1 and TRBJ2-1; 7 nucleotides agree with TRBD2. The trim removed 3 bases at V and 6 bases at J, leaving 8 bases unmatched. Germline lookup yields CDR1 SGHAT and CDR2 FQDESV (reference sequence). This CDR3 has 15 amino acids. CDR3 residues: CASSFSLAASNEQFF. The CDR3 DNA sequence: TGTGCCAGCAGCTTTAGCCTAGCGGCATCCAATGAGCAGTTCTTC.

The CDR3 DNA is TGTGCCAGCAGCGGACAGGGCGGGAACACCGGGGAGCTGTTTTTT. Protein sequence: CASSGQGGNTGELFF. The V and J genes are TRBV6-4 and TRBJ2-2; TRBD1 matches at 8 bases. J lost 1 base, V lost 6 bases, and 4 bases had no gene match. The CDR3 runs to 15 residues. The germline CDR1 and CDR2 sequences are MRHNA and SNTAGT.

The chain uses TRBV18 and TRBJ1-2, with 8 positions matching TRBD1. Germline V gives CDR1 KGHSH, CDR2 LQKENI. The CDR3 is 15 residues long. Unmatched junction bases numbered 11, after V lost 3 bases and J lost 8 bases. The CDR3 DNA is TGTGCCAGCTCACCGCAAAGCAGGACAGGGATAGGCTACACCTTC. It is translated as CASSPQSRTGIGYTF.

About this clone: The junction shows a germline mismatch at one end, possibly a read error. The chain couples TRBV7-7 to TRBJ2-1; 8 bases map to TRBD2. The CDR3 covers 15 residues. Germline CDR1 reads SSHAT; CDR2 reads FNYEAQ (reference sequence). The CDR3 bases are TGTGCTAGCAGCTTAATTAGCGGGGCAGACAATGAGCAGTTCTTC. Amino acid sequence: CASSLISGADNEQFF.

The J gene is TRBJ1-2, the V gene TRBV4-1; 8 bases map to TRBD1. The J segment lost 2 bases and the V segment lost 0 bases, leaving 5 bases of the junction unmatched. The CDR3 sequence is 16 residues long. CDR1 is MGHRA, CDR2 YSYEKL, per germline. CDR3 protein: CASSQELRQGNYGYTF. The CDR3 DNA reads TGCGCCAGCAGCCAAGAGCTCCGACAGGGGAACTATGGCTACACCTTC.